These T cell receptor beta chains were read from a single sample in a study of post-analysis software for immune sequencing data. TCRdb re-called the PCR reads through MiXCR, storing one row per CDR3 protein. Here the sample spans hundreds of thousands of distinct CDR3 sequences, 25% to 30% being singletons. Material: blood. All receptors derive from a girl aged 10 to 17 with multiple sclerosis. Both conserved end residues are part of each CDR3. Fields, in order: J gene, clone size, V gene, D gene, CDR3 DNA, CDR3 protein. D genes are given only for firm matches. Size is stated for part of the rows, as once, few or many counts, or as a class when the clone is expanded.

TRBJ2-3 . TRBV29-1 TRBD2 TGCAGCGTTGAACCCGGGGGGGGAGATACGCAGTATTTT CSVEPGGGDTQYF
TRBJ2-3 many TRBV5-1 . TGCGCCAGCAGCTCCCTAGCCGGAGATACGCAGTATTTT CASSSLAGDTQYF
TRBJ2-5 . TRBV6-5 . TGCGCCAGCAGTTACACGGGAGCCGGGGAGACCCAGTACTTC CASSYTGAGETQYF
TRBJ2-5 . TRBV24-1 TRBD2 TGTGCCACCAGTGGAGCGGGGGCCAGGCGAGAGACCCAGTACTTC CATSGAGARRETQYF
TRBJ1-2 . TRBV29-1 . TGCAGCGTCGGGTCATGGAATGGCTATGGCTACACCTTC CSVGSWNGYGYTF
TRBJ2-7 . TRBV7-9 TRBD1 TGTGCCAGCAGCCCCCCGGACAGGCCGAACTACGAGCAGTACTTC CASSPPDRPNYEQYF
TRBJ2-3 few TRBV15 . TGTGCCACCAGCAGCCGGCGGGGCTGGGCAGATACGCAGTATTTT CATSSRRGWADTQYF
TRBJ2-1 many TRBV20-1 . TGCAGTGCTACTCCTAGCGATACCTACAATGAGCAGTTCTTC CSATPSDTYNEQFF
TRBJ2-1 . TRBV20-1 . TGCAGTGCTAGAGACCGGAGAACCCACAATGAGCAGTTCTTC CSARDRRTHNEQFF
TRBJ1-5 many TRBV4-3 . TGCGCCAGCAGCCAATTGTTAGGAGATCAGCCCCAGCATTTT CASSQLLGDQPQHF
TRBJ2-3 many TRBV15 . TGTGCCACCAGCAAAATCACAGATACGCAGTATTTT CATSKITDTQYF
TRBJ2-1 . TRBV13 . TGTGCCACCACGGAGGGGCGGGACTACAATGAGCAGTTCTTC CATTEGRDYNEQFF
TRBJ2-2 . TRBV7-9 TRBD1 TGTGCCAGCAGCCCCGGGACAGGGCTAAACACCGGGGAGCTGTTTTTT CASSPGTGLNTGELFF
TRBJ2-1 . TRBV28 . TGTGCCAGCAGTTTATCGACTACCGCTCAGTTCTTC CASSLSTTAQFF
TRBJ2-7 few TRBV20-1 . TGCAGTGCTACTCCGGGCGGGGCTCGCATTGGGGAGCAGTACTTC CSATPGGARIGEQYF
TRBJ2-3 . TRBV11-1 . TGTGCCAGCAGCCCGAGACGGGACGCGCAGTATTTT CASSPRRDAQYF
TRBJ2-3 few TRBV6-4 . TGTGCCAGCAGTGACGTGTGGGGGGATCGGACAGATACGCAGTATTTT CASSDVWGDRTDTQYF
TRBJ2-6 few TRBV27 . TGTGCCAGCAGCCTAAGGGGCGGAAACTCTGGGGCCAACGTCCTGACTTTC CASSLRGGNSGANVLTF
TRBJ2-1 . TRBV20-1 . TGCAGTGCTAGAGGGACTGGCTACAATGAGCAGTTCTTC CSARGTGYNEQFF
TRBJ1-6 . TRBV6-5 . TGTGCCAGCAGTTATGAGGGAAGCTATAATTCACCCCTCCACTTT CASSYEGSYNSPLHF
TRBJ2-3 . TRBV5-5 . TGTGCCAGCAGCTTATCCCCACTCCACAGGACCCGTGGGGCAGATACGCAGTATTTT CASSLSPLHRTRGADTQYF
TRBJ2-1 few TRBV5-1 TRBD2 TGCGCCAGCAGCTTCGGGACTAGCGTGGGATCGGAGCAGTTCTTC CASSFGTSVGSEQFF
TRBJ2-1 . TRBV2 TRBD2 TGTGCCAGTAAGACGGGACTAGTGTCATTGGGTGAGCAGTTCTTC CASKTGLVSLGEQFF
TRBJ2-7 . TRBV7-9 TRBD1 TGTGCCAGCAGCTCGGACAGGGGGACCTACGAGCAGTACTTC CASSSDRGTYEQYF
TRBJ1-2 few TRBV20-1 TRBD1 TGCAGTGCTAGAGGGGACAGGGGTTCTAGTGGCTACACCTTC CSARGDRGSSGYTF
TRBJ2-1 few TRBV5-1 . TGCGCCAGCAGCTTGGCCTTAGTTCCTGTGGATGAGCAGTTCTTC CASSLALVPVDEQFF
TRBJ1-1 few TRBV21-1 . TGTGCCAGCCACCTCGGTTTCGGGGGCACGAACACTGAAGCTTTCTTT CASHLGFGGTNTEAFF
TRBJ2-1 many TRBV12-3/TRBV12-4 TRBD1 TGTGCCAGCAGTTTGACAGGGTCCTACAATGAGCAGTTCTTC CASSLTGSYNEQFF
TRBJ2-7 few TRBV7-6 TRBD2 TGTGCCAGCAGCTTAGAAATAGGACTAGTTTATGGCGAGCAGTACTTC CASSLEIGLVYGEQYF
TRBJ2-3 few TRBV20-1 . TGCAGTGCTAGAGGGTCAGGGCGAGATACGCAGTATTTT CSARGSGRDTQYF
TRBJ2-1 few TRBV5-1 . TGCGCCAGCAGCTTGGGTCAGCCGGTGGCCTACAATGAGCAGTTCTTC CASSLGQPVAYNEQFF
TRBJ2-3 . TRBV20-1 . TGCAGTGCTCTAAGCAGGATCTCAGATACGCAGTATTTT CSALSRISDTQYF
TRBJ2-1 few TRBV7-9 . TGTGCCAGCAGCCGCATGTCCCACTCAGCGGACAATGAGCAGTTCTTC CASSRMSHSADNEQFF
TRBJ1-6 once TRBV5-5 . TGTGCCAGCAGCTTGAGGGTGCGGCAGTGGAATTCACCCCTCCACTTT CASSLRVRQWNSPLHF
TRBJ1-4 few TRBV5-1 . TGCGCCAGCAGCGGAGAGGCAGGGACGGAAGAAAAACTGTTTTTT CASSGEAGTEEKLFF
TRBJ1-2 . TRBV7-2 . TGTGCCAGCCACGGGGCGGAGTATGGCTACACCTTC CASHGAEYGYTF
TRBJ2-5 . TRBV28 . TGTGCCAGCAGTTTTGCGTCAGAGACCCAGTACTTC CASSFASETQYF
TRBJ2-3 few TRBV7-2 TRBD2 TGTGCCAGCAGCTTGAAGCGGGAGGTGACAGATACGCAGTATTTT CASSLKREVTDTQYF
TRBJ2-1 few TRBV7-6 . TGTGCCAGCAGCGCCCGGGAAGGTGGCTCCTACAATGAGCAGTTCTTC CASSAREGGSYNEQFF
TRBJ2-1 few TRBV4-3 TRBD2 TGCGCCAGCAGCCAAGAAGCCGCGGGAGGGGGGTCCAATGAGCAGTTCTTC CASSQEAAGGGSNEQFF
TRBJ1-2 . TRBV5-1 . TGCGCCAGCAGCTTCCTCGGGGCTGACTATGGCTACACCTTC CASSFLGADYGYTF
TRBJ2-1 many TRBV10-3 . TGTGCCATCAGCGGGACATCGGCCGGTGACTACAATGAGCAGTTCTTC CAISGTSAGDYNEQFF
TRBJ2-5 few TRBV20-1 . TGCAGTGCTAGGACTCATCAAGAGACCCAGTACTTC CSARTHQETQYF
TRBJ1-2 . TRBV5-1 TRBD1 TGCGCCAGCAGCTCATTACAGGGGAACTATGGCTACACCTTC CASSSLQGNYGYTF
TRBJ2-1 . TRBV9 TRBD2 TGTGCCAGCAGTGATCTAGCGGGAGACGACAATGAGCAGTTCTTC CASSDLAGDDNEQFF
TRBJ1-2 . TRBV29-1 . TGCAGCGGGGGACCTTCGATAGAGAGCGATGGCTACACCTTC CSGGPSIESDGYTF